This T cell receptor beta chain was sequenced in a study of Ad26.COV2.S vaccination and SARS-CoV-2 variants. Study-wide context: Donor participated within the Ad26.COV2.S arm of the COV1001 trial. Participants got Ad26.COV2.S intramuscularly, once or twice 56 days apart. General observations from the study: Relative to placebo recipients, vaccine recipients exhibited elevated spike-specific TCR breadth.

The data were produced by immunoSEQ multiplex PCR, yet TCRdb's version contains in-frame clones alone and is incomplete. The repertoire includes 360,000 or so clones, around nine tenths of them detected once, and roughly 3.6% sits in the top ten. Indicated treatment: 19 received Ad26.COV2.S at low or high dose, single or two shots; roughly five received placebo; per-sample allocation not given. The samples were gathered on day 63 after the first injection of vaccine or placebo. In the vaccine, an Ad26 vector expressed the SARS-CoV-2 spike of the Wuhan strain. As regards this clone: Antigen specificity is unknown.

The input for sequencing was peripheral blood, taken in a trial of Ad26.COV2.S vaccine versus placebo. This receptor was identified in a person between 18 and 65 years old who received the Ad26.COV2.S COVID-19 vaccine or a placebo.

CDR3 coding DNA: TGCGCCAGCAGCCGCTTAAACGGGTTAAACTATGGCTACACCTTC. It yields the protein CASSRLNGLNYGYTF. The V gene is TRBV4-1, the J gene TRBJ1-2; D remains unclear. Germline CDR1 MGHRA, CDR2 YSYEKL. This CDR3 is built from 15 residues. Trimming shortened V by 4 bases and J by 2 bases, and 14 bases separated the two germline ends.